These 15 T cell receptor beta chains originate from one sample sequenced in a study of beta chain features in type 1 diabetes. Their cognate antigens are unknown. Study results and caveats: TCRB CDR3s were moderately but significantly shorter in Type 1 diabetes patients in all four CD4+ subsets.

TCRB transcripts that were expressed got sequenced, as all of the isolated RNA had been reverse transcribed. Repertoires were generated with immunoSEQ multiplex PCR, while TCRdb's copy carries only in-frame clones and drops some. The top ten clones hold just under 0.02% of a sample with about 240,000 clones, 14% of them seen once. The specimen sequenced was naive CD4+ T cells from blood. The source of these receptors is a man under 40 with type 1 diabetes.

This clone was counted between two and nine times. The chain recombines TRBV25-1 with TRBJ1-1; 10 bases agree with TRBD1. This CDR3 is 16 amino acids long. From germline, CDR1 is MGHDK and CDR2 SYGVNS. The trim removed 4 bases at V and 5 bases at J, leaving 10 bases unmatched. This chain's CDR3 is CASSGQGAQAWTEAFF. For the CDR3, the DNA is TGTGCCAGCAGTGGACAGGGGGCGCAAGCGTGGACTGAAGCTTTCTTT.

This clone was counted a few times. The V call is TRBV6-1, the J call TRBJ2-7; TRBD1 matches at 9 bases. CDR3 length: 15 residues. Unmatched junction bases numbered 10, after V lost 5 bases and J lost 5 bases. Germline V gene sequence: CDR1 MNHNS, CDR2 SASEGT. As DNA, the CDR3 is TGTGCCAGCAGTCTGCGCGGACAGGGGAGGAACGAGCAGTACTTC. Residues: CASSLRGQGRNEQYF.

This clone turned up a few times. This chain joins TRBV30 and TRBJ2-4; 11 bases are shared with TRBD2. This CDR3 contains 12 residues. Germline CDR1 reads GTSNPN; CDR2 reads SVGIG (reference sequence). V lost 3 bases and J lost 15; bases outside the gene matches: 7. The CDR3 spells CAWSGSGGALYF. The CDR3 DNA sequence: TGTGCCTGGAGCGGTAGCGGGGGGGCCTTGTACTTC.

This chain links TRBV5-1 with TRBJ2-1; 16 nucleotides align to TRBD2. Germline assignment: CDR1 SGHRS and CDR2 YFSETQ. J was trimmed by 8 bases and V by 4 bases; bases with no gene match: 6. The CDR3 covers 16 residues. The CDR3 here is CASSMGLAGGPDEQFF. CDR3 coding DNA: TGCGCCAGCAGCATGGGACTAGCGGGAGGGCCGGATGAGCAGTTCTTC.

The chain has TRBV5-4 and TRBJ2-1, with 10 bases that match TRBD2. Trimming removed 6 bases from V and 5 bases from J; junction bases left unmatched: 8. In germline, CDR1 is SGHNT, CDR2 YYREEE (reference sequence). The CDR3 runs 15 residues. As DNA, the CDR3 is TGTGCCAGCACGGAGAGGACTAGCGGAAACAATGAGCAGTTCTTC. Protein sequence: CASTERTSGNNEQFF. Complete variable domain (other parts from reference TRBV5-4 and TRBJ2-1): ETGVTQSPTHLIKTRGQQVTLRCSSQSGHNTVSWYQQALGQGPQFIFQYYREEENGRGNFPPRFSGLQFPNYSSELNVNALELDDSALYLCASTERTSGNNEQFFGPGTRLTVL.

This rearrangement joins TRBV15 to TRBJ1-4, with TRBD1 matching over 8 bases. CDR1 LNHNV and CDR2 YYDKDF come from the germline V gene (reference sequence). The CDR3 sequence is 16 residues long. Trimming at V came to 1 base and at J to 8 bases, leaving 9 bases not matched to a gene. The CDR3 here is CATSRGTGPVGEKLFF. The CDR3 region has the DNA TGTGCCACCAGCAGAGGGACAGGGCCCGTGGGGGAAAAACTGTTTTTT. Looking up the rest from reference TRBV15 and TRBJ1-4 gives the full variable domain: DAMVIQNPRYQVTQFGKPVTLSCSQTLNHNVMYWYQQKSSQAPKLLFHYYDKDFNNEADTPDNFQSRRPNTSFCFLDIRSPGLGDTAMYLCATSRGTGPVGEKLFFGSGTQLSVL.

This clone was counted between two and nine times. This chain joins TRBV6-6 and TRBJ2-2; possible D gene TRBD1, 5 bases. CDR3 size: 14 residues. From germline, CDR1 is MNHNY and CDR2 SVGAGI (reference sequence). The germline V and J ends were trimmed by 6 bases and 1 base, with 9 bases remaining between them. CDR3 in DNA: TGTGCCAGCAGAAACGGACAGAACACCGGGGAGCTGTTTTTT. Translated, it gives CASRNGQNTGELFF.

This clone has a handful of counts. The chain combines TRBV30 with TRBJ2-1; 8 bases are shared with TRBD2. V shed 0 bases, J shed 6 bases, and the junction held 4 bases outside the gene matches. CDR3 length equals 14 residues. In germline, CDR1 is GTSNPN, CDR2 SVGIG (reference sequence). DNA of the CDR3: TGTGCCTGGAGTGTCCTAGCGGGTCTCAATGAGCAGTTCTTC. This gives the protein CAWSVLAGLNEQFF.

This clone was counted between two and nine times. The chain uses TRBV29-1 and TRBJ2-5, with no clear D. The CDR3 is 12 amino acids. Trimming removed 5 bases at V and 10 bases at J, with 17 bases between. Germline V gene data show CDR1 as SQVTM and CDR2 as ANQGSEA. CDR3 amino acids: CSVNTEMSVQYF. The CDR3 DNA reads as TGCAGCGTTAACACAGAAATGTCGGTCCAGTACTTC.

This clone appeared a few times. The rearrangement joins TRBV7-6 to TRBJ2-7; D might be TRBD1 (5 bases). The germline V gene encodes CDR1 SGHVS and CDR2 FNYEAQ. This CDR3 spans 15 amino acids. Trimming removed 1 base from V and 0 bases from J, with 10 bases in between. CDR3 residues: CASSLEGQGSYEQYF. The DNA for the CDR3 is TGTGCCAGCAGCTTAGAGGGGCAGGGCTCCTACGAGCAGTACTTC.

In nucleotides, the CDR3 is TGTGCCAGCAGTGAGGGAGAGTCCTACGAGCATGAGTACTTC. It encodes CASSEGESYEHEYF. This chain joins TRBV25-1 and TRBJ2-5, with TRBD2 as a possible D gene (5 bases). Germline assignment: CDR1 MGHDK and CDR2 SYGVNS. V lost 3 bases to trimming and J lost 12 bases, with 20 bases between them. The CDR3 contains 14 residues.

The gene calls are TRBV5-4 and TRBJ1-5; the D gene is possibly TRBD1 (5 bases). Trimming took 4 bases from V and 0 from J, leaving 8 bases between them. Germline CDR1 and CDR2: SGHNT and YYREEE (reference sequence). The CDR3 sequence is 14 residues long. CDR3: CASSVGGSNQPQHF. For the CDR3, the DNA is TGTGCCAGCAGCGTCGGGGGTAGCAATCAGCCCCAGCATTTT. Full variable domain (remainder filled in from reference TRBV5-4 and TRBJ1-5): ETGVTQSPTHLIKTRGQQVTLRCSSQSGHNTVSWYQQALGQGPQFIFQYYREEENGRGNFPPRFSGLQFPNYSSELNVNALELDDSALYLCASSVGGSNQPQHFGDGTRLSIL.

The chain uses TRBV6-1 and TRBJ2-7; D may be TRBD2 (5 bases). Deletions cut 6 bases from V and 6 bases from J, with 15 bases between. The germline V gene has CDR1 MNHNS and CDR2 SASEGT. This CDR3 region has 13 residues. The CDR3 DNA follows: TGTGCCAGCAGGGACTCCCCGGACCGCGAGCAGTACTTC. Its protein product is CASRDSPDREQYF.

The chain couples TRBV5-6 to TRBJ2-7; D is unclear. CDR3 length: 13 amino acids. Germline assignment: CDR1 SGHDT and CDR2 YYEEEE. Trimming shortened V by 2 bases and J by 2 bases, and 8 bases separated the two germline ends. The DNA of the CDR3 is TGTGCCAGCAGCTTCGCGGATGCCTACGAGCAGTACTTC. Its translation is CASSFADAYEQYF.

This clone turned up a few times. This chain links TRBV6-1 with TRBJ1-1, with TRBD1 matching 7 bases. The CDR3 totals 14 residues. The germline CDR1 and CDR2 sequences are MNHNS and SASEGT. Trimming removed 6 bases from V and 5 bases from J; junction bases left unmatched: 9. The CDR3 bases are TGTGCCAGCAGCAATACAGGGGCCGGGACTGAAGCTTTCTTT. As protein: CASSNTGAGTEAFF.